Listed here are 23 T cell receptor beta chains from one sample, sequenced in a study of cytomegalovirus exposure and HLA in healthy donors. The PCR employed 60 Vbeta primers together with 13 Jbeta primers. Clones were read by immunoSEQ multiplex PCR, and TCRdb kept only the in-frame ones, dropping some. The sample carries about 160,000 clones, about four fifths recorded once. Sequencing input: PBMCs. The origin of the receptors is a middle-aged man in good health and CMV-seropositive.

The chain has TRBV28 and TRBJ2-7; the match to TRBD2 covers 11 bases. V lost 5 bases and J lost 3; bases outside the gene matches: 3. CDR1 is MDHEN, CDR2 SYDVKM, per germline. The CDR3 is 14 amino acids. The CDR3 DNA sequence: TGTGCCAGCAGTGGACTAGCGGGCCACTACGAGCAGTACTTC. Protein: CASSGLAGHYEQYF.

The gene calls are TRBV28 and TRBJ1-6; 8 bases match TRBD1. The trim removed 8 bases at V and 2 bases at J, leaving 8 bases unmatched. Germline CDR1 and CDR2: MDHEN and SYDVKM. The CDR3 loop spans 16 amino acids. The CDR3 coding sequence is TGTGCCAGCCGCCGGCAGGGGGCCACCTATAATTCACCCCTCCACTTT. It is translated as CASRRQGATYNSPLHF.

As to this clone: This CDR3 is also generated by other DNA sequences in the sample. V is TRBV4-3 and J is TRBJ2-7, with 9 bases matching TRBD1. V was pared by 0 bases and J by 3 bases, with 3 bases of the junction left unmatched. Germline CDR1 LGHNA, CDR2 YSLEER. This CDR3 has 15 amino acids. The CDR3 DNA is TGCGCCAGCAGCCAAGATTGGGGACAGGGCTACGAGCAGTACTTC. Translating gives CASSQDWGQGYEQYF.

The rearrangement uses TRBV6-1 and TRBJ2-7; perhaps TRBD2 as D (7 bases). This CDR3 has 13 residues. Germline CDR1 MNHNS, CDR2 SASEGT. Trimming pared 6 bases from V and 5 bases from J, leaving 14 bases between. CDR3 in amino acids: CASSTRGAHEQYF. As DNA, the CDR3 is TGTGCCAGCAGCACCCGGGGGGCGCACGAGCAGTACTTC.

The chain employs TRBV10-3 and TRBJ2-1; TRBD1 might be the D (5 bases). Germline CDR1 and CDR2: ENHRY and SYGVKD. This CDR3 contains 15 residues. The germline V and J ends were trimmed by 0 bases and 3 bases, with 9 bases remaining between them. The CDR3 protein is CAISESAGLYNEQFF. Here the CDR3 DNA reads TGTGCCATCAGTGAGTCTGCAGGGCTCTACAATGAGCAGTTCTTC.

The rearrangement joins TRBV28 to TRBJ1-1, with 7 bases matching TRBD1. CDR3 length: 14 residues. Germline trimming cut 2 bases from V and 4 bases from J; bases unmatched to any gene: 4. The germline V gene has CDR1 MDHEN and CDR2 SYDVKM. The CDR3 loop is CASSLNQGVTEAFF. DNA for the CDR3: TGTGCCAGCAGTTTAAACCAGGGGGTCACTGAAGCTTTCTTT.

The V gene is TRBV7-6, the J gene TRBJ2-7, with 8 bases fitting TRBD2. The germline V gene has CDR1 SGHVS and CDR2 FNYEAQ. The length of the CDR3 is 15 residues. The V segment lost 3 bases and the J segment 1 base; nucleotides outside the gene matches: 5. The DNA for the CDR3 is TGTGCCAGCAGCTTGGGGACTAGGATTTCCTACGAGCAGTACTTC. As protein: CASSLGTRISYEQYF.

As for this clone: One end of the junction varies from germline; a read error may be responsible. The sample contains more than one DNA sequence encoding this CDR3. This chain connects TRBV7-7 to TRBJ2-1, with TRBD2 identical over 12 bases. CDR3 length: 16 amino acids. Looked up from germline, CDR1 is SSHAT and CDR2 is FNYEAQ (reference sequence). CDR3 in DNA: TGTGCTAGCAGTCCGACTAGCGGGAGCTCCTACAATGAGCAGTTCTTC. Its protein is CASSPTSGSSYNEQFF.

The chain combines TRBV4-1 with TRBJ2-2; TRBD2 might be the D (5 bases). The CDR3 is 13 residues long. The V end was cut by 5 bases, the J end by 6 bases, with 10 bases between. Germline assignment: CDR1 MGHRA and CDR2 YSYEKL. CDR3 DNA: TGCGCCAGCAGCTACGGGATTCCCGGGGAGCTGTTTTTT. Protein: CASSYGIPGELFF.

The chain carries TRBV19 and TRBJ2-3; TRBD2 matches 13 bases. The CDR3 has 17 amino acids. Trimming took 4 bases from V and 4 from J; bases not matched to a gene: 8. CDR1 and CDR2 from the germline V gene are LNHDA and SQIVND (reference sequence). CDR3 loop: CASSTQLAGGSADTQYF. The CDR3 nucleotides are TGTGCCAGTAGTACCCAACTAGCGGGGGGGAGTGCAGATACGCAGTATTTT. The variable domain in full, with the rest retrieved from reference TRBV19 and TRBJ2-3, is DGGITQSPKYLFRKEGQNVTLSCEQNLNHDAMYWYRQDPGQGLRLIYYSQIVNDFQKGDIAEGYSVSREKKESFPLTVTSAQKNPTAFYLCASSTQLAGGSADTQYFGPGTRLTVL.

The CDR3 DNA reads as TGTGCCAGCAGCTGGCGGGGACAGCCAAGTTGGCTGTATGACAATTACAATGAGCAGTTCTTC. It encodes CASSWRGQPSWLYDNYNEQFF. This chain joins TRBV7-3 and TRBJ2-1, with TRBD1 as a possible D gene (7 bases). This CDR3 spans 21 amino acids. V dropped 4 bases and J dropped 4 bases, with 32 bases sitting between them. CDR1 and CDR2 (germline): SGHTA, FQGTGA.

In DNA form, the CDR3 reads TGTGCCAGCAGCGTAGGTTTGCTAGATATGTTCTTGAGCTCCTACAATGAGCAGTTCTTC. Protein product: CASSVGLLDMFLSSYNEQFF. V gene TRBV9 combines with J gene TRBJ2-1; no definite D call. Germline-derived CDR1 and CDR2 are SGDLS and YYNGEE. Trimming cost V 0 bases and J 0 bases, with 22 bases left between them. The CDR3 extends over 20 amino acids.

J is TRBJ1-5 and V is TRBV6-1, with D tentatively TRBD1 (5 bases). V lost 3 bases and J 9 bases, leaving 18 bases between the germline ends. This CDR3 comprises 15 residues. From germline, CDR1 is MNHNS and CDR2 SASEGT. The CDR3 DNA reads TGTGCCAGCAGTGATTCGACAGACCTATCAAGGCCCCAGCATTTT. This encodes CASSDSTDLSRPQHF.

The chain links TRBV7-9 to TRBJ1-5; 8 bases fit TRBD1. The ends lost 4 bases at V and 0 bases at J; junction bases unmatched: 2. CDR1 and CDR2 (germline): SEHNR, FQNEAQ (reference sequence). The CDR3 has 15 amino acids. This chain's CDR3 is CASSSDRASNQPQHF. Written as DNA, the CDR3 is TGTGCCAGCAGCTCGGACAGGGCTAGCAATCAGCCCCAGCATTTT.

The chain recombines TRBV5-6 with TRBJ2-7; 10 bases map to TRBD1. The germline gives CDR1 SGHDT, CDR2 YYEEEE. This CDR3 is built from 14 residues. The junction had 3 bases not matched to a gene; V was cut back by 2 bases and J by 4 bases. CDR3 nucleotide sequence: TGTGCCAGCAGCTTCGGACAGGGGGGATACGAGCAGTACTTC. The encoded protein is CASSFGQGGYEQYF.

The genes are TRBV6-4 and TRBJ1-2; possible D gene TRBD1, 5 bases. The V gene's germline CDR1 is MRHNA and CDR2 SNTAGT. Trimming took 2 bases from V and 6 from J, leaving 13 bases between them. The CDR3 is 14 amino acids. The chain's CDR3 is CASSDRQRRNGYTF. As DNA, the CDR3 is TGTGCCAGCAGTGACCGACAGCGCCGGAATGGCTACACCTTC.

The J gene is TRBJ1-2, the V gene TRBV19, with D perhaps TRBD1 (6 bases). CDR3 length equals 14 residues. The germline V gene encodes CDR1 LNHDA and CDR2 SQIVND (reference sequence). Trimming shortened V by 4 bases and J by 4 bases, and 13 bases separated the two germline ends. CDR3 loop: CASSTVGGAYGYTF. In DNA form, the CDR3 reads TGTGCCAGTAGTACCGTTGGGGGGGCCTATGGCTACACCTTC.

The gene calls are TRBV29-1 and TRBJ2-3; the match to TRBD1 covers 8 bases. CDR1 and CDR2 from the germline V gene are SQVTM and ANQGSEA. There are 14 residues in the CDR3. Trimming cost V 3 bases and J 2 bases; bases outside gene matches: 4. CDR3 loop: CSVEAGGNTDTQYF. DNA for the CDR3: TGCAGCGTTGAGGCAGGGGGCAACACAGATACGCAGTATTTT.

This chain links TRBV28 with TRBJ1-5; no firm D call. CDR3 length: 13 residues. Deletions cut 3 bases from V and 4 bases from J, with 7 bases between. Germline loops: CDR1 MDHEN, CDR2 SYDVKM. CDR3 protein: CASSLFSNQPQHF. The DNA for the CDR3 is TGTGCCAGCAGTTTGTTCAGTAATCAGCCCCAGCATTTT.

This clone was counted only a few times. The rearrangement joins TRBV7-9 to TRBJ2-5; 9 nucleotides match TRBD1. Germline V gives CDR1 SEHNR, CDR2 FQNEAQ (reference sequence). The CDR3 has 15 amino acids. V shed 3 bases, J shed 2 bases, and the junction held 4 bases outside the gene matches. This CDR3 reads CASSFVGQGQETQYF. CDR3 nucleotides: TGTGCCAGCAGCTTCGTGGGACAGGGTCAAGAGACCCAGTACTTC.

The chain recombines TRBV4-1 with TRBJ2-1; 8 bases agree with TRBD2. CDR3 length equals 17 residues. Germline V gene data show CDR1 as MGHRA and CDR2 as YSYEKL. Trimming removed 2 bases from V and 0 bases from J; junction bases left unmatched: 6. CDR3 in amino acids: CASSQLGSGSSYNEQFF. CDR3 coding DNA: TGCGCCAGCAGCCAACTCGGGAGCGGGAGCTCCTACAATGAGCAGTTCTTC.

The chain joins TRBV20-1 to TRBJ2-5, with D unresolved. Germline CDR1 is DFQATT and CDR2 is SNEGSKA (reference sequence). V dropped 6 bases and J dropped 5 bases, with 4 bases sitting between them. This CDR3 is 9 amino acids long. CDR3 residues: CSALETQYF. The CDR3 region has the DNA TGCAGTGCCCTGGAGACCCAGTACTTC.

CDR3 in amino acids: CASSPGLAGEQQYF. CDR3 nucleotide sequence: TGTGCCAGCAGCCCCGGACTAGCGGGAGAACAGCAGTACTTC. This sequence joins TRBV7-9 and TRBJ2-7; 13 bases line up with TRBD2. The CDR3 length is 14 residues. Germline V gene lookup returns CDR1 SEHNR and CDR2 FQNEAQ (reference sequence). Losses at the gene ends were 5 bases for V and 8 bases for J; bases not matched to a gene: 6.